This T cell receptor beta chain appears in the sequencing data of a study of blood T cell repertoires in COVID-19. Study information: The United States, Italy and Spain supplied acute and convalescent COVID-19 samples.

Original methodology: Amplification of reference gene primers provided the estimated nucleated cell counts. TCRdb keeps only in-frame clones here, not all; method: immunoSEQ multiplex PCR. V, J and clone size are those of that table, while D and trimming were read from the DNA. The data hold about 170,000 clones, with around nine tenths observed a single time. This CDR3 has 15 residues. The germline V gene encodes CDR1 GTSNPN and CDR2 SVGIG (reference sequence). With 4 bases clipped from V and 7 bases from J, the junction kept 11 bases outside the gene matches. The source material was peripheral blood. The TCR was taken from a man between 50 and 59 years old who had recovered from COVID-19. The chain combines TRBV30 with TRBJ1-4, with 8 bases identical to TRBD1. The CDR3: CAWTRRQGMVEKLFF. CDR3 sequence (DNA): TGTGCCTGGACCCGACGACAGGGGATGGTTGAAAAACTGTTTTTT.